One sample yielded the 22 T cell receptor beta chains listed below, sequenced in a study of blood T cell repertoires in COVID-19. Measured with immunoSEQ multiplex PCR; TCRdb has only the in-frame clones, and not every one. The table has 380,000 or so clones, about 80% seen once; the top ten hold more than 0.85%. Sequences were obtained from peripheral blood. These TCRs come from a human donor with acute or convalescent COVID-19. The donor label of this sample is uncertain.

V and J are TRBV6-5 and TRBJ1-6; D call uncertain. This CDR3 is 14 amino acids long. The germline V gene has CDR1 MNHEY and CDR2 SVGAGI. V was cut by 2 bases and J by 8 bases, with 10 bases left in between. For the CDR3, the DNA is TGTGCCAGCAGTTACAGGGAGAGACATTCACCCCTCCACTTT. Translating it yields CASSYRERHSPLHF.

The chain is built from TRBV19 and TRBJ1-5; the D gene is possibly TRBD1 (6 bases). This CDR3 has 15 residues. The V gene lost 1 base and the J gene lost 5 bases, with 12 bases spanning the gap. Per germline, CDR1 LNHDA and CDR2 SQIVND (reference sequence). Here the CDR3 reads CASSIATAGDQPQHF. Written as DNA, the CDR3 is TGTGCCAGTAGTATAGCTACGGCAGGGGATCAGCCCCAGCATTTT.

This clone was seen only once. Other DNA variants within this sample encode the same CDR3. The rearrangement uses TRBV27 and TRBJ1-1; the match to TRBD1 covers 8 bases. Losses at the gene ends were 5 bases for V and 2 bases for J; bases not matched to a gene: 4. Per germline, CDR1 MNHEY and CDR2 SMNVEV (reference sequence). The CDR3 covers 14 residues. CDR3 loop: CASSLDRVNTEAFF. CDR3 bases: TGTGCCAGCAGTCTGGACAGGGTAAACACTGAAGCTTTCTTT.

V and J are TRBV9 and TRBJ2-5, with TRBD2 matching 7 bases. This CDR3 contains 16 residues. Per germline, CDR1 SGDLS and CDR2 YYNGEE. V trimming: 0 bases; J trimming: 0 bases; junction bases outside the gene matches: 5. The CDR3 loop is CASSVGSGAYQETQYF. The CDR3 DNA follows: TGTGCCAGCAGCGTAGGGAGCGGGGCGTACCAAGAGACCCAGTACTTC.

This sequence joins TRBV27 and TRBJ2-1; D uncertain. V was shortened by 7 bases and J by 8 bases, with 21 bases between the two germline ends. This CDR3 has 15 residues. Germline CDR1 is MNHEY and CDR2 is SMNVEV (reference sequence). The CDR3 DNA is TGTGCCAGCAACAATCCGGGTCCGGGTGCCCATGAGCAGTTCTTC. It specifies CASNNPGPGAHEQFF.

This clone appeared once. The CDR3 here is CASSQVQGGSEKLFF. DNA of the CDR3: TGTGCCAGCAGCCAAGTGCAGGGAGGGAGTGAAAAACTGTTTTTT. The rearrangement links TRBV14 to TRBJ1-4; D is possibly TRBD1 (5 bases). The CDR3 spans 15 residues. V was pared by 1 base and J by 7 bases, with 13 bases between. Germline V gene lookup returns CDR1 SGHDN and CDR2 FVKESK.

The V call is TRBV4-2, the J call TRBJ1-3, with 7 positions matching TRBD1. From germline, CDR1 is LGHNA and CDR2 YNFKEQ. V gave up 2 bases and J gave up 8 bases; unmatched junction bases: 9. The CDR3 spans 15 residues. The DNA of the CDR3 is TGTGCCAGCAGCCAACGGACAGGAAAGGGGGACACCATATATTTT. Translated, it gives CASSQRTGKGDTIYF.

The chain joins TRBV7-2 to TRBJ2-1; 8 bases match TRBD2. The CDR3 length is 16 residues. Germline lookup yields CDR1 SGHTA and CDR2 FQGNSA. Trimming at V came to 5 bases and at J to 4 bases, leaving 10 bases not matched to a gene. CDR3 DNA sequence: TGTGCCAGCAGCGGGACCGGGACTAGGTCTTACAATGAGCAGTTCTTC. Its protein is CASSGTGTRSYNEQFF.

The chain recombines TRBV4-1 with TRBJ1-3; D is perhaps TRBD1 (5 bases). V was clipped by 6 bases and J by 1 base, with 10 bases between them. The CDR3 runs 14 residues. The V gene's germline CDR1 is MGHRA and CDR2 YSYEKL. The CDR3 region has the DNA TGCGCCAGCAGGAGCGGGACGTCTGGAAACACCATATATTTT. It codes for CASRSGTSGNTIYF.

This clone appeared once. The chain carries TRBV6-6 and TRBJ1-2; 8 positions agree with TRBD1. CDR1 MNHNY and CDR2 SVGAGI come from the germline V gene (reference sequence). CDR3 size: 13 residues. Losses at the gene ends were 7 bases for V and 8 bases for J; bases not matched to a gene: 9. This CDR3 reads CASTPTGEGGYTF. Written as DNA, the CDR3 is TGTGCCAGCACCCCGACAGGGGAGGGCGGCTACACCTTC.

The V gene is TRBV5-8, the J gene TRBJ2-5; TRBD2 is a possible D gene (5 bases). The germline V and J ends were trimmed by 4 bases and 5 bases, with 21 bases remaining between them. Germline CDR1 and CDR2: SGHTS and YDEGEE. CDR3 length: 16 amino acids. CDR3 bases: TGTGCCAGCAGCCGAGGGCACGGGTTGGGGAAGGAGACCCAGTACTTC. Translated: CASSRGHGLGKETQYF.

The chain recombines TRBV6-5 with TRBJ2-2; D not certain. This CDR3 has 13 amino acids. From germline, CDR1 is MNHEY and CDR2 SVGAGI. The V gene lost 7 bases and the J gene lost 4 bases, with 10 bases spanning the gap. This CDR3 reads CASTARSTGELFF. The CDR3 DNA follows: TGTGCCAGCACCGCGCGATCCACCGGGGAGCTGTTTTTT.

This chain connects TRBV28 to TRBJ2-1, with 11 bases that match TRBD2. The CDR3 covers 16 residues. Per the germline V gene, CDR1 is MDHEN and CDR2 is SYDVKM. V trimming: 7 bases; J trimming: 12 bases; junction bases outside the gene matches: 17. CDR3 sequence reads: CASNVGGTSGYSGQFF. CDR3 coding DNA: TGTGCCAGCAATGTTGGTGGGACTAGCGGTTACTCGGGGCAGTTCTTC.

This sequence joins TRBV4-1 and TRBJ1-2; 7 bases line up with TRBD1. The length of the CDR3 is 14 residues. Germline V gene sequence: CDR1 MGHRA, CDR2 YSYEKL. V trimming: 6 bases; J trimming: 4 bases; junction bases outside the gene matches: 8. In nucleotides, the CDR3 is TGCGCCAGCAGTCTTCGGGACAGCAGCTATGGCTACACCTTC. Its translation: CASSLRDSSYGYTF.

The chain recombines TRBV7-2 with TRBJ1-6; a weak D match, TRBD1 (6 bases). Deletions cut 2 bases from V and 7 bases from J, with 12 bases between. This CDR3 is built from 15 residues. Germline V CDR1 and CDR2: SGHTA, FQGNSA. CDR3 nucleotide sequence: TGTGCCAGCAGCTTACAAAAACAGGGCAATTCACCCCTCCACTTT. It encodes CASSLQKQGNSPLHF. The full variable domain, rest sourced from reference TRBV7-2 and TRBJ1-6, is GAGVSQSPSNKVTEKGKDVELRCDPISGHTALYWYRQSLGQGLEFLIYFQGNSAPDKSGLPSDRFSAERTGGSVSTLTIQRTQQEDSAVYLCASSLQKQGNSPLHFGNGTRLTVT.

The chain couples TRBV14 to TRBJ1-1, with D maybe TRBD1 (6 bases). The CDR3 contains 16 residues. Germline assignment: CDR1 SGHDN and CDR2 FVKESK. Between the trimmed V and J ends, which lost 4 bases and 4 bases, there was a span of 19 bases. The CDR3 region has the DNA TGTGCCAGCAGCCGATCTACAGGGTGGCGAGGCACTGAAGCTTTCTTT. Translation: CASSRSTGWRGTEAFF.

The chain is built from TRBV6-1 and TRBJ2-5; D remains unclear. This CDR3 region has 13 residues. Deletions cut 6 bases from V and 0 bases from J, with 8 bases between. CDR1 and CDR2 (germline): MNHNS, SASEGT. The CDR3 sequence is CASRTHYQETQYF. The CDR3 bases are TGTGCCAGCAGAACTCATTACCAAGAGACCCAGTACTTC.

V usage is TRBV2 and J usage is TRBJ1-2, with 9 bases that match TRBD1. The CDR3 consists of 16 residues. Per germline, CDR1 SNHLY and CDR2 FYNNEI. V trimming: 2 bases; J trimming: 5 bases; junction bases outside the gene matches: 9. The CDR3 DNA reads TGTGCCAGCAGTGAAACCCCAGACAGGGGGGTTTATGGCTACACCTTC. Its protein product is CASSETPDRGVYGYTF. Together with reference TRBV2 and TRBJ1-2, the CDR3 gives the full variable domain: EPEVTQTPSHQVTQMGQEVILRCVPISNHLYFYWYRQILGQKVEFLVSFYNNEISEKSEIFDDQFSVERPDGSNFTLKIRSTKLEDSAMYFCASSETPDRGVYGYTFGSGTRLTVV.

The chain joins TRBV10-2 to TRBJ1-6, with D maybe TRBD1 (6 bases). Germline-derived CDR1 and CDR2 are WSHSY and SAAADI. V lost 7 bases to trimming and J lost 5 bases, with 12 bases between them. The CDR3 has 14 amino acids. The CDR3 region has the DNA TGCGCCAGCACCCCCGGGACAAATAATTCACCCCTCCACTTT. Its translation: CASTPGTNNSPLHF.

The chain carries TRBV19 and TRBJ1-6; 10 nucleotides line up with TRBD1. The CDR3 sequence is 14 residues long. Germline CDR1 reads LNHDA; CDR2 reads SQIVND (reference sequence). V lost 6 bases, J lost 14 bases, and 10 bases stayed unmatched. CDR3 in amino acids: CASRPGQGLLALHF. CDR3 DNA: TGTGCCAGTAGACCGGGACAGGGGCTTCTGGCCCTCCACTTT.

The chain employs TRBV11-3 and TRBJ1-2, with D perhaps TRBD1 (6 bases). V lost 0 bases and J lost 7, with 24 bases in between. The CDR3 is 18 amino acids. Germline V lookup: CDR1 SGHNT, CDR2 YENEEA. The CDR3: CASSLESARQDGFSGYTF. The CDR3 DNA follows: TGTGCCAGCAGCTTAGAGTCCGCCAGACAGGACGGGTTCAGTGGCTACACCTTC.

This clone was seen only a few times. The chain carries TRBV5-1 and TRBJ2-7; tentatively, D is TRBD1 (5 bases). The germline V gene encodes CDR1 SGHRS and CDR2 YFSETQ. V lost 0 bases and J lost 9, with 13 bases in between. The CDR3 has 13 residues. The CDR3 DNA reads as TGCGCCAGCAGCTTGGCCAAAGACAGTGCGCAGTACTTC. Translated, it gives CASSLAKDSAQYF.